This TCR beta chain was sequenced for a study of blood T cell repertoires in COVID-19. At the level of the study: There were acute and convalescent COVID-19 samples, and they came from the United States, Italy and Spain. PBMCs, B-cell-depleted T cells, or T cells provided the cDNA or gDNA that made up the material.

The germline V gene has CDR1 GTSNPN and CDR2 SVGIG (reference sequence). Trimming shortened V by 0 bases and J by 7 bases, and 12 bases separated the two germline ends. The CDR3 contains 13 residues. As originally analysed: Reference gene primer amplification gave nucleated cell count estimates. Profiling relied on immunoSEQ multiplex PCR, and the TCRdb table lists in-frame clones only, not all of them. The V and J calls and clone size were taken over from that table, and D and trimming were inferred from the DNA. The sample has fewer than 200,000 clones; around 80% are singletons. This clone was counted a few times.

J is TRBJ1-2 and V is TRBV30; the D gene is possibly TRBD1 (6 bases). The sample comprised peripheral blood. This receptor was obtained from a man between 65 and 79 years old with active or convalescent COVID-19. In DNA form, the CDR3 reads TGTGCCTGGAGTGTAAACAGGGCGGGTGGCTACACCTTC. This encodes CAWSVNRAGGYTF.